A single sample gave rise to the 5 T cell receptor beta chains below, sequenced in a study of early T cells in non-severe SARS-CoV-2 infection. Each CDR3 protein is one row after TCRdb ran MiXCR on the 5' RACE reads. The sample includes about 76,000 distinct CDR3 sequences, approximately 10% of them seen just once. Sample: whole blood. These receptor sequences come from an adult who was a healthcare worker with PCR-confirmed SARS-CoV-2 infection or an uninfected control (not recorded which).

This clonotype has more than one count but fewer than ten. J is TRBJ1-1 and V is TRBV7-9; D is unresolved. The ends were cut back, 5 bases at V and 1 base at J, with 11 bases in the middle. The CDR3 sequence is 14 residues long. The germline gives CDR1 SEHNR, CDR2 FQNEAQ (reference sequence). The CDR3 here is CASSTQTGNTEAFF. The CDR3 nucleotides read TGTGCCAGCAGCACCCAGACGGGGAACACTGAAGCTTTCTTT.

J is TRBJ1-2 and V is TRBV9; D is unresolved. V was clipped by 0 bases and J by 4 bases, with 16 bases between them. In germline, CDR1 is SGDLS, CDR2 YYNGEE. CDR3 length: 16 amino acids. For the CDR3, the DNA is TGTGCCAGCAGCGTAGACCCCCACGGGCTCCTCTATGGCTACACCTTC. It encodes CASSVDPHGLLYGYTF.

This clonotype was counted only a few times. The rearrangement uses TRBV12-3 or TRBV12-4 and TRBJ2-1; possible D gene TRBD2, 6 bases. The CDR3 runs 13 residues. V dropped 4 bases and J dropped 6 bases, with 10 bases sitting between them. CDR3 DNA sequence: TGTGCCAGCAGTTCCCCCGGGGGCAATGAGCAGTTCTTC. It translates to CASSSPGGNEQFF.

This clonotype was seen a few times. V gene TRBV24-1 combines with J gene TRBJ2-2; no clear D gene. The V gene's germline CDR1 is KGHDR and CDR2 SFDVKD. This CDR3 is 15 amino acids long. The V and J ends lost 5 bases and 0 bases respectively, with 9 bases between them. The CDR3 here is CATSAGPTNTGELFF. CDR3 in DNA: TGTGCCACCAGTGCTGGACCTACGAACACCGGGGAGCTGTTTTTT.

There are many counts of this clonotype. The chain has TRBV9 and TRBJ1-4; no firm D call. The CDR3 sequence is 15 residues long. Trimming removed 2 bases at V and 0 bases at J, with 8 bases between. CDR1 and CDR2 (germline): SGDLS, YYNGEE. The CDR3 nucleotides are TGTGCCAGCAGCGTTCAGGCGGCAACTAATGAAAAACTGTTTTTT. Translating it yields CASSVQAATNEKLFF. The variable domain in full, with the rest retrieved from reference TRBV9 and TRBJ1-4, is DSGVTQTPKHLITATGQRVTLRCSPRSGDLSVYWYQQSLDQGLQFLIQYYNGEERAKGNILERFSAQQFPDLHSELNLSSLELGDSALYFCASSVQAATNEKLFFGSGTQLSVL.